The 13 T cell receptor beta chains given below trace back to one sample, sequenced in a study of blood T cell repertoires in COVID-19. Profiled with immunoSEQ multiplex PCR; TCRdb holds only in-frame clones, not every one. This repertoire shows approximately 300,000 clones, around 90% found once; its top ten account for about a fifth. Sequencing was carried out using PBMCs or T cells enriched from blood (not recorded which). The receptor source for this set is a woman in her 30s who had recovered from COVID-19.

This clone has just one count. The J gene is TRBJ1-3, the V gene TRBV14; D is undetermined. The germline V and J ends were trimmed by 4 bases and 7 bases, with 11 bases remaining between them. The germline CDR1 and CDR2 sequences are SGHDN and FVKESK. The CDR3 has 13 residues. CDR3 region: CASSLDPGNTIYF. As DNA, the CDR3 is TGTGCCAGCAGCCTAGACCCCGGGAACACCATATATTTT.

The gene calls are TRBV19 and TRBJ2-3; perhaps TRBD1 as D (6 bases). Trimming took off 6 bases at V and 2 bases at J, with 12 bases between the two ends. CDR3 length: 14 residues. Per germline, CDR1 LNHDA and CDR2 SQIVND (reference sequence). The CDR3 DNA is TGTGCCAGTAGCTTGGACAGCTACACAGATACGCAGTATTTT. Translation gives CASSLDSYTDTQYF. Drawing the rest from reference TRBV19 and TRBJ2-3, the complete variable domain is DGGITQSPKYLFRKEGQNVTLSCEQNLNHDAMYWYRQDPGQGLRLIYYSQIVNDFQKGDIAEGYSVSREKKESFPLTVTSAQKNPTAFYLCASSLDSYTDTQYFGPGTRLTVL.

The DNA of the CDR3 is TGTGCCAGCAGTTCCTTGGACATCGGACGATCACCCCTCCACTTT. Protein: CASSSLDIGRSPLHF. The chain employs TRBV28 and TRBJ1-6, with D possibly matching TRBD1 (5 bases). V was pared by 4 bases and J by 10 bases, with 17 bases between. Germline CDR1 reads MDHEN; CDR2 reads SYDVKM. The CDR3 contains 15 residues.

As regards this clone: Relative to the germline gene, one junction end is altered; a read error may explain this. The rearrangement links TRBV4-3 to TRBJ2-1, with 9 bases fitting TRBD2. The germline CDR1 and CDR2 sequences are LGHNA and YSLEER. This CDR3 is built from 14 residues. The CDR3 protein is CASSQGLGSGGQIF. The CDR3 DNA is TGCGCCAGCAGCCAAGGATTGGGTAGCGGGGGACAAATCTTC.

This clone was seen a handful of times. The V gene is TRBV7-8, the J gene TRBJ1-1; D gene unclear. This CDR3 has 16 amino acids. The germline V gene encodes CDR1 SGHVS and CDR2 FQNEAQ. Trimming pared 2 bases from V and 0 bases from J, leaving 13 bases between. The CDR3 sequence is CASSLPYSGLNTEAFF. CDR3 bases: TGTGCCAGCAGCTTACCCTACAGCGGGTTGAACACTGAAGCTTTCTTT.

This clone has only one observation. In nucleotides, the CDR3 is TGTGCCAGCAGTTACTCCGGAGGGTTATCCGGGGAGCTGTTTTTT. It yields the protein CASSYSGGLSGELFF. J is TRBJ2-2 and V is TRBV27, with a weak D call TRBD2 (6 bases). The germline V gene has CDR1 MNHEY and CDR2 SMNVEV (reference sequence). The CDR3 loop spans 15 amino acids. V lost 4 bases, J lost 6 bases, and 15 bases lay in between.

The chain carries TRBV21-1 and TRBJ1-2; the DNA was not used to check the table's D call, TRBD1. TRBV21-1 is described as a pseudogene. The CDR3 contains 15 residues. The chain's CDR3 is CASSIEGVFNYGYTF. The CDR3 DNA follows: TGTGCCAGCAGCATCGAGGGGGTCTTTAACTATGGCTACACCTTC.

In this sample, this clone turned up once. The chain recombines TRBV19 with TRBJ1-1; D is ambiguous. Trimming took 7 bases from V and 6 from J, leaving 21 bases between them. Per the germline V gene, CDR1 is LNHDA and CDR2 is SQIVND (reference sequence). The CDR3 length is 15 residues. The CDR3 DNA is TGTGCCAGTACTACAAACCGACGAAGAACAGCTGAAGCTTTCTTT. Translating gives CASTTNRRRTAEAFF.

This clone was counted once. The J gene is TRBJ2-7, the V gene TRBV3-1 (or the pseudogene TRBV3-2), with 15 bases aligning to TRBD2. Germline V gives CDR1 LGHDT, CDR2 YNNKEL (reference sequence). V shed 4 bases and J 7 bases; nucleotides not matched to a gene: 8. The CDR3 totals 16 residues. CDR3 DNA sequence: TGTGCCAGCAGCCCAAGGACTAGCGGGGGGGCCGGGGAGCAGTACTTC. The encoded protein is CASSPRTSGGAGEQYF.

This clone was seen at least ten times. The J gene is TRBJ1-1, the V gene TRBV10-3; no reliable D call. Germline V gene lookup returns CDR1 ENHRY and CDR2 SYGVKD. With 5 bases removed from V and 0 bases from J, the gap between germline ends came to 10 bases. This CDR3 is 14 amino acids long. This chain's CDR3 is CAISTPGMNTEAFF. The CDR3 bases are TGTGCCATCAGTACGCCGGGTATGAACACTGAAGCTTTCTTT.

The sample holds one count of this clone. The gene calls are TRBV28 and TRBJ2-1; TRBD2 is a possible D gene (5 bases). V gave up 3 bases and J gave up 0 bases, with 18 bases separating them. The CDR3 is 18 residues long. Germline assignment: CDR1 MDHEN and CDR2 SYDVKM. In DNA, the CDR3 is TGTGCCAGCAGTTTGCGTTTCCCGACTATAGCCTCCTACAATGAGCAGTTCTTC. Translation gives CASSLRFPTIASYNEQFF.

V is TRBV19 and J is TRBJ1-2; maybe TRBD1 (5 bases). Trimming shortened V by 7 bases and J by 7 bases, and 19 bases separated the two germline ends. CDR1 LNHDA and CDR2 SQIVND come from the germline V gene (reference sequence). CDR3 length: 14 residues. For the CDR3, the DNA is TGTGCCAGTAACCCTTTCCCAGGGTCGGGTGGCTACACCTTC. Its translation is CASNPFPGSGGYTF.

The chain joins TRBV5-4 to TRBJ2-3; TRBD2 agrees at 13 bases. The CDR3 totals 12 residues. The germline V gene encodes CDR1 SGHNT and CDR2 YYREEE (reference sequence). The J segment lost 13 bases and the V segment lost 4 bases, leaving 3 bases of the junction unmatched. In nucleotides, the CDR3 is TGTGCCAGCAGCGGACTAGCGGGAGATGAGTATTTT. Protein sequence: CASSGLAGDEYF.